Here is one T cell receptor beta chain with its context. Ten or more counts support this clonotype. The antigen this receptor binds is unknown. No base quality information exists; no much larger clone differs at one position. V lost 6 bases and J lost 8 bases, and the count of bases not matched to a germline gene is 9. Counted from cysteine to phenylalanine, this CDR3 has 15 amino acids. Only the CDR3 portion is preserved as DNA: 45 bases, with reading frame beginning at the first base. In the ophthalmopathy patients, disease was moderately to severely active, with a Clinical Activity Score of 3 or more, a NOSPECS grade of 4 or more, and a duration of less than 3 months. Any patient with an uncontrolled infection, another autoimmune disease, pregnancy or lactation was excluded. Diagnoses were based on clinical symptoms, serum thyroxine and TRAb, thyroid ultrasound and orbital computed tomography. PBMCs were separated from under 11 ml of fresh peripheral blood using Ficoll-Paque density gradient centrifugation. Total RNA was extracted using Trizol reagent, and RNA quality was assessed on an Agilent 2100 Bioanalyzer.

The TCR beta CDR3 regions were amplified from the RNA transcripts. The first round of RT-PCR for the TCR CDR3 was performed with the HTBI primer set and the Qiagen OneStep RT-PCR kit. Libraries were constructed in a second round of multiplex PCR, after which size selection and purification were performed. Libraries were sequenced paired-end with 100 bp reads on an Illumina HiSeq2000. Processing in the source paper ran as follows. Raw data were processed with SOAPnuke, discarding reads with adapters, uncalled bases, mean Phred below 15, or no exact constant-primer or identifier match. High-quality paired reads were merged with COPE v1.2.5, and unique nucleotide sequences were defined as clonotypes. Clonotypes were aligned to IMGT TRBV, TRBD and TRBJ reference segments using MiTCR v1.1. The analysis included only V-J combinations with a frequency above 0.0001, which together covered around 99% of the repertoires. A TCS score was defined as the ratio between F50 (clonal expansion) and ExV (chaos), using BLOSUM62-based TCRdist between CDR3 peptides within each V-J. Welch's t-statistics and random forest reduced around 510 V-J features to around 14, which were used in a naive Bayes classifier (R e1071). TCRdb handled the public reads itself, with Q25 trimming in fastp and clone calling in MiXCR, and kept productive beta chains. Records with the same CDR3 protein are collapsed into one entry carrying the most frequent genes and DNA. It is TCRdb's table, rather than the study itself, that gives the V and J calls and clone size. The sample has about half a million distinct CDR3 sequences on record, roughly 22% of them singletons. The ten largest clones add up to 45% to 50% of the sample.

These data originate in a study of T cells in Graves' hyperthyroidism and ophthalmopathy (dated by TCRdb to the late 2010s). In terms of the full investigation: Peripheral blood was collected at initial diagnosis, before any treatment. TCR V-J signatures able to tell the groups apart were searched for in a discovery cohort of approximately 95 patients, of whom around 42 had Graves' ophthalmopathy and about 60 had stable Graves' hyperthyroidism. An independent validation cohort of 18 to 20 hyperthyroidism patients and approximately 17 patients who later progressed to ophthalmopathy tested prospective prediction of ophthalmopathy. The approximately 98 discovery patients were randomly divided into training and test sets at a 7:3 ratio. In addition, the study compared T-cell repertoires in thyroid tissue and in blood from about 6 Graves' hyperthyroidism patients. Following sampling, methimazole starting at 30 mg daily was given to hyperthyroidism patients, and high-dose intravenous methylprednisolone was given to ophthalmopathy patients. TCR Vbeta CDR3 sequencing of 120 to 150 peripheral blood samples (around 45 ophthalmopathy, roughly 74 hyperthyroidism and roughly 17 progressor patients) is reported in the paper. The paper as a whole reports these results and caveats: In cross-validation, a model built on a 13 V-J signature told ophthalmopathy apart from stable hyperthyroidism with 85% to 90% sensitivity and about 81% specificity, and in testing the same model reached 80%/75%. No statistical method was used to fix the sample size in advance, and group allocation was not hidden from the investigators. In validation, the model predicted progression to ophthalmopathy with over 65% sensitivity and around 72% specificity, a median of about six months before onset. Blood samples also contained most of the expanded thyroid clonotypes (frequency above 0.001), which suggests that blood repertoires may reflect thyroid immune responses.

Specimen: blood. The chain is encoded by TRBV12-3 or TRBV12-4 joined to TRBJ1-4; TRBD1 aligns with 10 central bases. The receptor comes from a woman between 70 and 85 years old with Graves' ophthalmopathy. The bases are TGTGCCAGCAGGGGTGGACAGGGGGAGTGGGAAAAACTGTTTTTT. This translates into CASRGGQGEWEKLFF.